Presented here are 30 T cell receptor beta chains from one specimen sequenced in a study of blood T cell repertoires in COVID-19. Generated by immunoSEQ multiplex PCR, the TCRdb table keeps only in-frame clones and is missing some. Of fewer than 350,000 clones in the sample, roughly nine tenths were seen once. The sample comprised peripheral blood. The source of these receptors is a woman in her sixties or seventies with COVID-19, enrolled during active disease.

This clone was counted a single time. This rearrangement joins TRBV25-1 to TRBJ1-1, with TRBD1 matching over 10 bases. CDR1 and CDR2 from the germline V gene are MGHDK and SYGVNS. The CDR3 spans 15 residues. Unmatched junction bases numbered 7, after V lost 3 bases and J lost 6 bases. Here the CDR3 DNA reads TGTGCCAGCAGTGAGACAGGGGGCGGTATCTCTGAAGCTTTCTTT. Encoded protein: CASSETGGGISEAFF.

The J gene is TRBJ2-1, the V gene TRBV11-2; D call uncertain. This CDR3 has 15 residues. The ends were cut back, 1 base at V and 0 bases at J, with 7 bases in the middle. The germline gives CDR1 SGHAT, CDR2 FQNNGV. CDR3 DNA: TGTGCCAGCAGCTTAGGCGCGAGCTCCTACAATGAGCAGTTCTTC. This sequence encodes CASSLGASSYNEQFF.

V is TRBV6-6 and J is TRBJ2-3; D is uncertain. Trimming left V 0 bases short and J 10 bases short, with 14 bases between. In germline, CDR1 is MNHNY, CDR2 SVGAGI (reference sequence). The CDR3 totals 14 residues. The CDR3 nucleotides read TGTGCCAGCAGTTACTCGCTAGATTATAGTCCGCAGTATTTT. This encodes CASSYSLDYSPQYF.

The chain links TRBV24-1 to TRBJ2-1; TRBD1 matches at 7 bases. The CDR3 has 15 amino acids. Germline CDR1 KGHDR, CDR2 SFDVKD. Trimming took 5 bases from V and 4 from J; bases not matched to a gene: 7. The CDR3 reads CATSAPGQHYNEQFF. In DNA form, the CDR3 reads TGTGCCACCAGTGCCCCGGGACAGCATTACAATGAGCAGTTCTTC.

The J gene is TRBJ1-2, the V gene TRBV5-1, with 12 positions matching TRBD1. The V segment lost 2 bases and the J segment 7 bases; nucleotides outside the gene matches: 9. CDR1 SGHRS and CDR2 YFSETQ come from the germline V gene. CDR3 length: 16 residues. CDR3 DNA sequence: TGCGCCAGCAGCTTAGCAACCGGGACAGGGGGCGGTGGCTACACCTTC. It yields the protein CASSLATGTGGGGYTF.

This clone is a singleton in its sample. The rearrangement joins TRBV5-1 to TRBJ1-4; D is possibly TRBD1 (6 bases). This CDR3 region has 14 residues. Germline-derived CDR1 and CDR2 are SGHRS and YFSETQ. Trimming took 4 bases from V and 10 from J, leaving 17 bases between them. CDR3 sequence: CASSPGQSHGKLFF. The CDR3 region has the DNA TGCGCCAGCAGCCCGGGACAATCCCACGGAAAACTGTTTTTT. Drawing the rest from reference TRBV5-1 and TRBJ1-4, the complete variable domain is KAGVTQTPRYLIKTRGQQVTLSCSPISGHRSVSWYQQTPGQGLQFLFEYFSETQRNKGNFPGRFSGRQFSNSRSEMNVSTLELGDSALYLCASSPGQSHGKLFFGSGTQLSVL.

This clone occurred a few times. The V gene is TRBV4-1, the J gene TRBJ1-4; maybe TRBD1 (5 bases). CDR1 is MGHRA and CDR2 is YSYEKL in the germline V gene. CDR3 length: 17 residues. V lost 0 bases and J lost 6, with 17 bases in between. The CDR3, as DNA: TGCGCCAGCAGCCAAGAGGGGGGTGGGCTGCTCCATGAAAAACTGTTTTTT. This codes for CASSQEGGGLLHEKLFF.

The chain links TRBV4-1 to TRBJ1-1, with unresolved D. CDR3 length: 14 amino acids. CDR1 and CDR2 (germline): MGHRA, YSYEKL. The V end lost 1 base, the J end lost 6 bases, and 12 bases lay between the germline ends. This CDR3 reads CASSQVGGRAEAFF. CDR3 DNA: TGCGCCAGCAGCCAAGTCGGCGGTCGGGCTGAAGCTTTCTTT.

This clone has a single count. The V call is TRBV5-1, the J call TRBJ2-1; 7 nucleotides match TRBD2. Looked up from germline, CDR1 is SGHRS and CDR2 is YFSETQ. The CDR3 totals 16 residues. Trimming took 4 bases from V and 4 from J; bases not matched to a gene: 11. CDR3 nucleotides: TGCGCCAGCAGCCCCATATGGGGGGGAGAATACAATGAGCAGTTCTTC. This sequence encodes CASSPIWGGEYNEQFF.

V is TRBV30 and J is TRBJ1-3; D call uncertain. Germline lookup yields CDR1 GTSNPN and CDR2 SVGIG (reference sequence). The CDR3 is 13 amino acids. V gave up 2 bases and J gave up 3 bases, with 8 bases separating them. The CDR3: CAWSTGIGNTIYF. For the CDR3, the DNA is TGTGCCTGGAGTACGGGAATTGGAAACACCATATATTTT.

The chain has TRBV5-1 and TRBJ2-7; TRBD2 aligns across 14 bases. V dropped 3 bases and J dropped 4; count of bases not matched to a gene: 6. This CDR3 is 16 amino acids long. CDR1 and CDR2 (germline): SGHRS, YFSETQ. The DNA for the CDR3 is TGCGCCAGCAGCTCAAGACTAGCGGGGGGGCTATACGAGCAGTACTTC. Translated, it gives CASSSRLAGGLYEQYF.

The chain uses TRBV11-1 and TRBJ1-1; D uncertain. The CDR3 sequence is 11 residues long. Trimming removed 5 bases at V and 11 bases at J, with 12 bases between. Germline CDR1 SGHAT, CDR2 FQDESV (reference sequence). CDR3 sequence reads: CASSPDGEAFF. The CDR3 DNA follows: TGTGCCAGCAGCCCCGACGGGGAGGCTTTCTTT.

The chain combines TRBV5-1 with TRBJ1-6, with a tentative D call TRBD1 (6 bases). Trimming stripped 3 bases from V and 6 bases from J, with 10 bases between. CDR3 length: 14 amino acids. In germline, CDR1 is SGHRS, CDR2 YFSETQ. The CDR3 spells CASSSWTANSPLHF. DNA of the CDR3: TGCGCCAGCAGCTCGTGGACAGCTAATTCACCCCTCCACTTT.

This chain uses TRBV7-6 with TRBJ2-7, with D maybe TRBD1 (6 bases). Trimming left V 5 bases short and J 6 bases short, with 11 bases between. The CDR3 sequence is 12 residues long. Germline loops: CDR1 SGHVS, CDR2 FNYEAQ. The CDR3 sequence: CASSLQGSEQYF. In nucleotides, the CDR3 is TGTGCCAGCAGCCTACAGGGTTCCGAGCAGTACTTC.

The J gene is TRBJ1-5, the V gene TRBV19; 9 bases map to TRBD1. Per the germline V gene, CDR1 is LNHDA and CDR2 is SQIVND (reference sequence). The CDR3 totals 16 residues. Trimming cost V 6 bases and J 4 bases; bases outside gene matches: 10. The CDR3 DNA sequence: TGTGCCAGTAGAGCCCCGGGACAGGGAAGGAATCAGCCCCAGCATTTT. It encodes CASRAPGQGRNQPQHF.

The chain employs TRBV28 and TRBJ2-2; 8 bases align to TRBD1. V shed 4 bases and J 3 bases; nucleotides not matched to a gene: 19. Germline loops: CDR1 MDHEN, CDR2 SYDVKM. The CDR3 totals 20 residues. CDR3 residues: CASSSLTPGTGTRDTGELFF. CDR3 bases: TGTGCCAGCAGTTCACTTACCCCCGGGACAGGCACGAGGGACACCGGGGAGCTGTTTTTT.

In its sample, this clone was seen a few times. V gene TRBV4-2 combines with J gene TRBJ1-2; D is uncertain. The germline gives CDR1 LGHNA, CDR2 YNFKEQ. CDR3 length: 15 amino acids. The germline V and J ends were trimmed by 0 bases and 0 bases, with 8 bases remaining between them. The CDR3 DNA follows: TGTGCCAGCAGCCAAGATAGCGGGACTAACTATGGCTACACCTTC. It specifies CASSQDSGTNYGYTF.

V is TRBV5-8 and J is TRBJ2-1; D is possibly TRBD1 (5 bases). The CDR3 runs 16 residues. Trimming stripped 4 bases from V and 0 bases from J, with 14 bases between. Looked up from germline, CDR1 is SGHTS and CDR2 is YDEGEE. CDR3 coding DNA: TGTGCCAGCAGCAGGACAATCAAGAGCTCCTACAATGAGCAGTTCTTC. It codes for CASSRTIKSSYNEQFF.

This CDR3 reads CASSPWQGPQHF. The CDR3 bases are TGTGCCAGCAGCCCGTGGCAGGGGCCCCAGCATTTT. This rearrangement joins TRBV5-8 to TRBJ1-5, with D possibly matching TRBD1 (5 bases). Germline lookup yields CDR1 SGHTS and CDR2 YDEGEE. The CDR3 runs 12 residues. Trimming took 4 bases from V and 9 from J, leaving 11 bases between them.

On this clone: This CDR3 is also generated by other DNA sequences in the sample. The chain carries TRBV7-3 and TRBJ2-2, with D possibly TRBD1 on 5 matching bases. CDR3 length: 13 amino acids. V lost 5 bases to trimming and J lost 5 bases, with 9 bases between them. Per the germline V gene, CDR1 is SGHTA and CDR2 is FQGTGA. Here the CDR3 reads CASSRGVTGELFF. The CDR3 bases are TGTGCCAGCAGCAGGGGCGTAACCGGGGAGCTGTTTTTT.

V is TRBV5-1 and J is TRBJ2-1; the D gene is possibly TRBD2 (6 bases). This CDR3 comprises 17 residues. The germline CDR1 and CDR2 sequences are SGHRS and YFSETQ. V gave up 3 bases and J gave up 3 bases, with 19 bases separating them. The CDR3 sequence is CASSYRPQGGFYNEQFF. For the CDR3, the DNA is TGCGCCAGCAGCTATAGGCCCCAGGGAGGCTTCTACAATGAGCAGTTCTTC. Full variable domain (remainder filled in from reference TRBV5-1 and TRBJ2-1): KAGVTQTPRYLIKTRGQQVTLSCSPISGHRSVSWYQQTPGQGLQFLFEYFSETQRNKGNFPGRFSGRQFSNSRSEMNVSTLELGDSALYLCASSYRPQGGFYNEQFFGPGTRLTVL.

The V and J genes are TRBV6-2 or TRBV6-3 and TRBJ2-7, with a tentative D call TRBD2 (5 bases). CDR1 is MNHEY, CDR2 SVGEGT, per germline. The CDR3 spans 14 residues. Deletions cut 2 bases from V and 6 bases from J, with 14 bases between. The CDR3 sequence is CASSYVSGSGEQYF. CDR3 bases: TGTGCCAGCAGTTACGTCTCGGGGTCTGGCGAGCAGTACTTC.

The rearrangement links TRBV19 to TRBJ2-7, with a tentative D call TRBD1 (6 bases). V lost 6 bases to trimming and J lost 1 base, with 16 bases between them. CDR1 and CDR2 from the germline V gene are LNHDA and SQIVND (reference sequence). CDR3 length equals 15 residues. CDR3 protein: CASRQQGLSSYEQYF. The CDR3, as DNA: TGTGCCAGTAGGCAACAGGGCCTATCTTCCTACGAGCAGTACTTC. The complete variable domain, with remaining parts taken from reference TRBV19 and TRBJ2-7, reads DGGITQSPKYLFRKEGQNVTLSCEQNLNHDAMYWYRQDPGQGLRLIYYSQIVNDFQKGDIAEGYSVSREKKESFPLTVTSAQKNPTAFYLCASRQQGLSSYEQYFGPGTRLTVT.

Details on this clone: Other DNA sequences in this specimen translate into the identical CDR3. The CDR3 here is CASSLIGARYNEQFF. As DNA, the CDR3 is TGTGCCAGCAGCTTAATCGGAGCTCGATACAATGAGCAGTTCTTC. This chain uses TRBV7-3 with TRBJ2-1; unclear D gene. Trimming stripped 1 base from V and 4 bases from J, with 11 bases between. The V gene's germline CDR1 is SGHTA and CDR2 FQGTGA. The CDR3 sequence is 15 residues long.

The chain recombines TRBV19 with TRBJ2-3; 8 bases match TRBD2. In germline, CDR1 is LNHDA, CDR2 SQIVND (reference sequence). V lost 11 bases to trimming and J lost 3 bases; unmatched junction nucleotides: 16. The CDR3 covers 16 residues. DNA for the CDR3: TGTGCCTCTACGACCCGCGGGGGGTGGGGTACAGATACGCAGTATTTT. Its translation: CASTTRGGWGTDTQYF. Supplemented by reference TRBV19 and TRBJ2-3, the full variable domain reads DGGITQSPKYLFRKEGQNVTLSCEQNLNHDAMYWYRQDPGQGLRLIYYSQIVNDFQKGDIAEGYSVSREKKESFPLTVTSAQKNPTAFYLCASTTRGGWGTDTQYFGPGTRLTVL.

The J gene is TRBJ2-2, the V gene TRBV6-2 or TRBV6-3, with a tentative D call TRBD1 (5 bases). V gave up 2 bases and J gave up 1 base, with 5 bases separating them. This CDR3 has 14 amino acids. Germline lookup yields CDR1 MNHEY and CDR2 SVGEGT. Written as DNA, the CDR3 is TGTGCCAGCAGTTACAGGGGGAACACCGGGGAGCTGTTTTTT. Translation: CASSYRGNTGELFF.

The V and J genes are TRBV4-2 and TRBJ1-2; D call uncertain. Germline V gene data show CDR1 as LGHNA and CDR2 as YNFKEQ. V was pared by 0 bases and J by 8 bases, with 10 bases between. This CDR3 is 13 amino acids long. CDR3: CASSQDEGNGYTF. The CDR3 DNA reads as TGTGCCAGCAGCCAAGATGAGGGAAACGGCTACACCTTC.

The chain links TRBV5-1 to TRBJ2-4; tentatively, D is TRBD1 (6 bases). V was cut by 5 bases and J by 7 bases, with 16 bases left in between. The CDR3 loop spans 14 amino acids. Germline V lookup: CDR1 SGHRS, CDR2 YFSETQ. The CDR3 is CASSQGPFDNIQYF. The CDR3 DNA reads TGCGCCAGCAGTCAGGGGCCCTTCGATAACATTCAGTACTTC.

The gene calls are TRBV4-2 and TRBJ2-7, with TRBD2 identical over 7 bases. V lost 0 bases to trimming and J lost 2 bases; unmatched junction nucleotides: 1. Germline CDR1 is LGHNA and CDR2 is YNFKEQ. CDR3 size: 14 residues. In DNA, the CDR3 is TGTGCCAGCAGCCAAGACCGGGGGGCCTACGAGCAGTACTTC. Protein: CASSQDRGAYEQYF.

This chain uses TRBV7-6 with TRBJ2-3; 9 bases fit TRBD1. CDR1 SGHVS and CDR2 FNYEAQ come from the germline V gene. The CDR3 consists of 15 residues. V shed 6 bases and J 5 bases; nucleotides not matched to a gene: 9. Here the CDR3 reads CASSFDRGIQDTQYF. As DNA, the CDR3 is TGTGCCAGCAGTTTTGACAGGGGGATTCAAGATACGCAGTATTTT.